Shown below are 5 T cell receptor beta chains from a single sample sequenced in a study of human T cells and chemical hapten exposure. Sample time point: pre-sensitization, week 0. Treatment given: therapeutic diphenylcyclopropenone sensitization with weekly scalp DPC. Sequencing started from total RNA isolated from unfractionated whole blood. MiXCR was run by TCRdb on the RACE reads, yielding one entry per CDR3 protein. The table has roughly 50,000 distinct CDR3 sequences, about 9.6% seen once. Sample: whole blood, taken in connection with sensitization to the hapten diphenylcyclopropenone (DPC). The receptors were gathered from a woman younger than 45 with alopecia areata. Some clones in this sample may be carry-over from other donors' samples.

V is TRBV4-2 and J is TRBJ2-5; D is possibly TRBD2 (7 bases). The CDR3 consists of 17 residues. Between the trimmed V and J ends, which lost 1 base and 2 bases, there was a span of 17 bases. Germline CDR1 reads LGHNA; CDR2 reads YNFKEQ. CDR3 sequence reads: CASSQGFAGARQETQYF. The CDR3 region has the DNA TGTGCCAGCAGCCAAGGTTTTGCGGGGGCCCGACAAGAGACCCAGTACTTC.

This clonotype was found many times. This sequence joins TRBV7-3 and TRBJ1-1; D not certain. Deletions cut 4 bases from V and 4 bases from J, with 19 bases between. Per the germline V gene, CDR1 is SGHTA and CDR2 is FQGTGA. The CDR3 is 16 amino acids. As DNA, the CDR3 is TGTGCCAGCAGCTCCTCGGCAGGTCCAGAGGGCACTGAAGCTTTCTTT. Translated, it gives CASSSSAGPEGTEAFF.

This clonotype turned up a few times. The chain is built from TRBV28 and TRBJ2-7; a weak D match, TRBD1 (6 bases). With 5 bases removed from V and 0 bases from J, the gap between germline ends came to 14 bases. This CDR3 contains 15 residues. CDR1 is MDHEN and CDR2 is SYDVKM in the germline V gene. The CDR3 DNA sequence: TGTGCCAGCAGTCCGCGTTGGGACAACTCCTACGAGCAGTACTTC. This encodes CASSPRWDNSYEQYF.

This clonotype has more than one count but fewer than ten. The chain uses TRBV7-9 and TRBJ2-2; TRBD2 aligns across 9 bases. The CDR3 is made up of 15 amino acids. CDR1 SEHNR and CDR2 FQNEAQ come from the germline V gene (reference sequence). V shed 11 bases and J 3 bases; nucleotides not matched to a gene: 10. CDR3 sequence (DNA): TGTGCCGGCCGCACTAGCGGGCTGGACACCGGGGAGCTGTTTTTT. Translated: CAGRTSGLDTGELFF.

This clonotype has ten or more counts. Here the CDR3 reads CASRGDSLTGELFF. DNA for the CDR3: TGTGCCAGCAGAGGGGATAGCCTGACCGGGGAGCTGTTTTTT. V is TRBV7-3 and J is TRBJ2-2; tentative D call: TRBD1 (5 bases). Trimming shortened V by 6 bases and J by 5 bases, and 13 bases separated the two germline ends. Germline V gene lookup returns CDR1 SGHTA and CDR2 FQGTGA. The CDR3 runs to 14 residues.